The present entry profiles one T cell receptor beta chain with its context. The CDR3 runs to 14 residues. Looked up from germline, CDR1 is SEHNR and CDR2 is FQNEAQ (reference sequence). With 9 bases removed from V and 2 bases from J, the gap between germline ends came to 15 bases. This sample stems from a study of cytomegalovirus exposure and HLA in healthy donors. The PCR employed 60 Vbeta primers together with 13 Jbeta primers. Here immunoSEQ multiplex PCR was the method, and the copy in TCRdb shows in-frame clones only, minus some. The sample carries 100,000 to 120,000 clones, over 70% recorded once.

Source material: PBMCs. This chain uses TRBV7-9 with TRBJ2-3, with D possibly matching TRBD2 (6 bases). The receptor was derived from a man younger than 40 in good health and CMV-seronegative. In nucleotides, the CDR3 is TGTGCCAGTGGGACTCCCGGATCCACAGATACGCAGTATTTT. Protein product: CASGTPGSTDTQYF.